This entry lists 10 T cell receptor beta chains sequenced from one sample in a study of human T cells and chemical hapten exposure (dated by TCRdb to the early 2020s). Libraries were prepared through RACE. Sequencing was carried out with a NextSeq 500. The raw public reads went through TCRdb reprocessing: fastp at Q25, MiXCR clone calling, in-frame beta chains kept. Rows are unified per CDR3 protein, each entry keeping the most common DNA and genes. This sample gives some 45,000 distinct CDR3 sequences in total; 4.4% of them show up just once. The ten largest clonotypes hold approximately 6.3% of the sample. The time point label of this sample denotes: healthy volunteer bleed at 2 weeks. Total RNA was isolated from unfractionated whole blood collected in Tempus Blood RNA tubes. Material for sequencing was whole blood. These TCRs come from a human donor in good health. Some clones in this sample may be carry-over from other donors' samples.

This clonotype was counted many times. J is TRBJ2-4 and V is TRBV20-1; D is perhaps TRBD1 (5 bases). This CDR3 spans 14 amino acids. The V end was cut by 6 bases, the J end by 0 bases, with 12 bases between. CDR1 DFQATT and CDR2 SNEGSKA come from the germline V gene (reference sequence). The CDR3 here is CSAGARLAKNIQYF. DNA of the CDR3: TGCAGTGCAGGGGCACGACTAGCCAAAAACATTCAGTACTTC.

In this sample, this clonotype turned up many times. The CDR3 coding sequence is TGTGCCAGCAGCCCCGGGAGGTCCAGCGGGAGAGCCATAGATACGCAGTATTTT. Translated: CASSPGRSSGRAIDTQYF. The chain recombines TRBV3-1 with TRBJ2-3, with TRBD2 matching 8 bases. The CDR3 runs to 18 residues. The germline V gene has CDR1 LGHDT and CDR2 YNNKEL (reference sequence). The trim removed 4 bases at V and 5 bases at J, leaving 17 bases unmatched.

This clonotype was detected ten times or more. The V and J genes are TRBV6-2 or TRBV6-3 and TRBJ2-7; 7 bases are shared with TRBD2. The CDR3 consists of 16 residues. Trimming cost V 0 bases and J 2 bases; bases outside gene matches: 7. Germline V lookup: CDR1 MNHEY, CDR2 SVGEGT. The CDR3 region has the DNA TGTGCCAGCAGTTACTCGAAGTCTAGCGGAACCTACGAGCAGTACTTC. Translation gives CASSYSKSSGTYEQYF.

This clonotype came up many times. DNA for the CDR3: TGTGCCAGCAGCCCTCGGGCAGATAATCAGCCCCAGCATTTT. Translating it yields CASSPRADNQPQHF. The chain carries TRBV6-5 and TRBJ1-5; D uncertain. From germline, CDR1 is MNHEY and CDR2 SVGAGI. The V end lost 6 bases, the J end lost 4 bases, and 13 bases lay between the germline ends. The CDR3 is made up of 14 amino acids.

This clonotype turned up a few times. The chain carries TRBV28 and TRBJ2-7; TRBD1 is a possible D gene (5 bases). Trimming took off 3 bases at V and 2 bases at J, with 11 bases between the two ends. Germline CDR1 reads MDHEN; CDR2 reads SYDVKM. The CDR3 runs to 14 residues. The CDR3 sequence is CASSFGHLTYEQYF. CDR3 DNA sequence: TGTGCCAGCAGTTTTGGACACCTCACCTACGAGCAGTACTTC.

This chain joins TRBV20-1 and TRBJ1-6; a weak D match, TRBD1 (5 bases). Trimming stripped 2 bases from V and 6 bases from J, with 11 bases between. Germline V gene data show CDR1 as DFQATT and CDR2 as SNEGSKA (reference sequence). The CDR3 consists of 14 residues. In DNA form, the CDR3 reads TGCAGTGCTAGAATGGGGGGGATTAATTCACCCCTCCACTTT. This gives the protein CSARMGGINSPLHF.

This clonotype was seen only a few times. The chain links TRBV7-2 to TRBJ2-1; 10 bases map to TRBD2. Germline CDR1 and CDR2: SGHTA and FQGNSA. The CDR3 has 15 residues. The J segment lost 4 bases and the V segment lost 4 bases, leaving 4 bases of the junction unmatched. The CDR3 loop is CASSWSGGGYNEQFF. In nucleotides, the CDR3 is TGTGCCAGCAGCTGGAGCGGGGGGGGTTACAATGAGCAGTTCTTC.

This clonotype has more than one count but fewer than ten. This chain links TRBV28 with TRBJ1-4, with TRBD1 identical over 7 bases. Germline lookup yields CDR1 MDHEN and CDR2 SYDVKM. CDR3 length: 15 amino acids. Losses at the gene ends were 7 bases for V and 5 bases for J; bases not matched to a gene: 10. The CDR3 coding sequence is TGTGCCAGCACCCCGCGGCCGGGACAGAATGAAAAACTGTTTTTT. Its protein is CASTPRPGQNEKLFF.

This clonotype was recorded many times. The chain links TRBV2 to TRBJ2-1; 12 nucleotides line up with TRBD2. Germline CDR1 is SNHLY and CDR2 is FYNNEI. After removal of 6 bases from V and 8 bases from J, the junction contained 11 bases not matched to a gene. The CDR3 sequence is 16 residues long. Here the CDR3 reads CASSGPATSGSDEQFF. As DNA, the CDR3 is TGTGCCAGCAGCGGTCCCGCGACTAGCGGGAGTGATGAGCAGTTCTTC.

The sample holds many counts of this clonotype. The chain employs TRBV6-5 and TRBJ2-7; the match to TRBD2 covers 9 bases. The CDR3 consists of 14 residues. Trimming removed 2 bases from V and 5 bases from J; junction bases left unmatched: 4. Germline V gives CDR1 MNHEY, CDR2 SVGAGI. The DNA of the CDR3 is TGTGCCAGCAGTTACAGAGCGGGAGGAGACGAGCAGTACTTC. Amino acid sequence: CASSYRAGGDEQYF.